This T cell receptor beta chain is drawn from a study of cytomegalovirus exposure and HLA in healthy donors. Overall study results and limits: It was reported in a later analysis that an Asian-associated ancestry cluster showed fewer N-insertions than the roughly 710-donor mean. Immune exposure data for these donors was limited to CMV serostatus. Altogether, some 160 TCR beta chains were recorded as cytomegalovirus-associated. Because they were indistinguishable, some V segments, including TRBV6-2 and TRBV6-3, were excluded.

The CDR3 covers 9 residues. The ends were cut back, 10 bases at V and 4 bases at J, with 5 bases in the middle. The germline gives CDR1 MNHNS, CDR2 SASEGT. In its sample, this clone was seen a few times. Its cognate antigen is unknown. PCR used 60 Vbeta primers and 13 Jbeta primers. Clones were read by immunoSEQ multiplex PCR, and TCRdb kept only the in-frame ones, dropping some. The data hold around 200,000 clones, with 79% observed a single time. The receptor's source is a woman aged 18-29 years in good health and CMV-seronegative. The chain carries TRBV6-1 and TRBJ2-7; a possible D gene is TRBD2 (5 bases). Material: PBMCs. The CDR3 coding sequence is TGTGCCACGGGGTACGAGCAGTACTTC. Translation gives CATGYEQYF.